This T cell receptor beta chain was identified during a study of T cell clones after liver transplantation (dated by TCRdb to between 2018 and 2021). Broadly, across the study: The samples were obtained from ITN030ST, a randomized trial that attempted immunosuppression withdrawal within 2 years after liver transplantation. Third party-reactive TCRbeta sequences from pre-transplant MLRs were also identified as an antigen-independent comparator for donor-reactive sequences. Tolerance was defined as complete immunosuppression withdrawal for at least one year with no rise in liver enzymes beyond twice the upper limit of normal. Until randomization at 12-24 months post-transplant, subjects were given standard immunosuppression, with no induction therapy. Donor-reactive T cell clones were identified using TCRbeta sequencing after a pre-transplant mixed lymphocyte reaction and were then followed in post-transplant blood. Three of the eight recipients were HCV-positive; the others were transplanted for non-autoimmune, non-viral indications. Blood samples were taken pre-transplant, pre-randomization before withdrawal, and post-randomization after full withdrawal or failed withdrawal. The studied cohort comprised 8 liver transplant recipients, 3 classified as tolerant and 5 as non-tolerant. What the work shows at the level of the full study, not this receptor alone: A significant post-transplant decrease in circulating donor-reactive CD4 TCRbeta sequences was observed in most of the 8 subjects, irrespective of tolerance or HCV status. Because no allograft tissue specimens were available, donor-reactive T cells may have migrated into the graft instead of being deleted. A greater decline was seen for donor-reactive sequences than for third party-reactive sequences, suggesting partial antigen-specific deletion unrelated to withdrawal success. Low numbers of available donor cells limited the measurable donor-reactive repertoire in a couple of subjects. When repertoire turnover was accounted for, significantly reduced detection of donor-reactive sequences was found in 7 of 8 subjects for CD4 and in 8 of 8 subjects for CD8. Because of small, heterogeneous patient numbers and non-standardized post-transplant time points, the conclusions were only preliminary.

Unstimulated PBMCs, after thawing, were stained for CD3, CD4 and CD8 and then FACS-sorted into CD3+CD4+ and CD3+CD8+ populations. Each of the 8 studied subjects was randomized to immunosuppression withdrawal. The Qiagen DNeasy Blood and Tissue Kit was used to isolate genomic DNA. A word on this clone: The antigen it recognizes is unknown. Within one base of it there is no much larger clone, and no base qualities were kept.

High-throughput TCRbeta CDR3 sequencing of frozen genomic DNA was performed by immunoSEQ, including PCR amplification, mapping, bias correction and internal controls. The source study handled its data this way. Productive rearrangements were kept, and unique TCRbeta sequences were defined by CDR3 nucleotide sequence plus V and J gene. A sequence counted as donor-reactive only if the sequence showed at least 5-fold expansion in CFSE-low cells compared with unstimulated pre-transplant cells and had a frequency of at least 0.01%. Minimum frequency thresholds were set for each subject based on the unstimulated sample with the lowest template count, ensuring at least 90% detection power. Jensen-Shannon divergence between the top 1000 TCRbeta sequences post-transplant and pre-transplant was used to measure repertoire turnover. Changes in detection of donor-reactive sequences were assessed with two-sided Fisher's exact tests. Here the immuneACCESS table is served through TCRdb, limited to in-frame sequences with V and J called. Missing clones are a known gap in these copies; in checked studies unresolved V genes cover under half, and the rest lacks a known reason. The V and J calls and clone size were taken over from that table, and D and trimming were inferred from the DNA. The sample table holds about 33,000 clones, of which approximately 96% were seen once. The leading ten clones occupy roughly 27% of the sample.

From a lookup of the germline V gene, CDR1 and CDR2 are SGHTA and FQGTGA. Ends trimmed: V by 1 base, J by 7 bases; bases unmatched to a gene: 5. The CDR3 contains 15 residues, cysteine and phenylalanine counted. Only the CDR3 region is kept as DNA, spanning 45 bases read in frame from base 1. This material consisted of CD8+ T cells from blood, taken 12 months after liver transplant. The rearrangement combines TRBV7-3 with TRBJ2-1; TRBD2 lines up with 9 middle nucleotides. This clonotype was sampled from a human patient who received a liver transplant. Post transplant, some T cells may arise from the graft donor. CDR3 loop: CASSLISGSTNEQFF. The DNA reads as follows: TGTGCCAGCAGCTTAATTAGCGGGAGTACAAATGAGCAGTTCTTC. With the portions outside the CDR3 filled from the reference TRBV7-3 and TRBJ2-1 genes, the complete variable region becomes GAGVSQTPSNKVTEKGKYVELRCDPISGHTALYWYRQSLGQGPEFLIYFQGTGAADDSGLPNDRFFAVRPEGSVSTLKIQRTERGDSAVYLCASSLISGSTNEQFFGPGTRLTVL.